This entry features one TCR beta chain sequence. Its antigen is as yet unknown. This record comes from a study of T cells in localized non-small cell lung cancer. V gave up 2 bases and J gave up 3 bases; unmatched junction bases: 3. This CDR3 spans 14 amino acids. Germline CDR1 is MDHEN and CDR2 is SYDVKM. Study-level results: It was uninvolved adjacent lung that showed the highest T cell clonality, exceeding tumor. Appearances in adjacent lung were noted for a median approximately 50 of the top 100 tumor clones.

The assay was immunoSEQ multiplex PCR, and TCRdb's table has in-frame clones only and misses some. The sample records approximately 1,100 clones, around a fifth being singletons. The chain carries TRBV28 and TRBJ2-7, with 8 bases that match TRBD2. Source: normal lung tissue next to the tumor, taken before any cancer treatment. The clonotype was recovered from a female donor older than 55 with stage I squamous cell lung carcinoma. The CDR3 here is CASSLPGGNYEQYF. CDR3 DNA sequence: TGTGCCAGCAGTTTACCGGGAGGGAACTACGAGCAGTACTTC.